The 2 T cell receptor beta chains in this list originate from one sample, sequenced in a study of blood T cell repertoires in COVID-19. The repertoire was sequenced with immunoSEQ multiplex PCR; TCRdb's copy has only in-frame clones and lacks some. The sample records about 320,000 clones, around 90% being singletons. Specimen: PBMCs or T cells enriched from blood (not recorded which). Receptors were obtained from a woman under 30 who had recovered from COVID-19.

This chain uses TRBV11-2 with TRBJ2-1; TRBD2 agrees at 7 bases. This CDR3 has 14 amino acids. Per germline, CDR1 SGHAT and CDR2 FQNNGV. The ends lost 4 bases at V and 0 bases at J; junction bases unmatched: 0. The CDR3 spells CASSSSGSYNEQFF. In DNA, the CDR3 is TGTGCCAGCAGCTCTAGCGGCTCCTACAATGAGCAGTTCTTC.

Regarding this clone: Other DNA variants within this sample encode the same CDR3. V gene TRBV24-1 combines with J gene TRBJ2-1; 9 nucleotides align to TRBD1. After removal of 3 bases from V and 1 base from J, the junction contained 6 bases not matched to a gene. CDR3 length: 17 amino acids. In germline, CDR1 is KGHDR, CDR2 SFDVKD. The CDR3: CATSDETGTGSYNEQFF. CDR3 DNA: TGTGCCACCAGTGATGAAACCGGGACAGGGTCCTACAATGAGCAGTTCTTC.